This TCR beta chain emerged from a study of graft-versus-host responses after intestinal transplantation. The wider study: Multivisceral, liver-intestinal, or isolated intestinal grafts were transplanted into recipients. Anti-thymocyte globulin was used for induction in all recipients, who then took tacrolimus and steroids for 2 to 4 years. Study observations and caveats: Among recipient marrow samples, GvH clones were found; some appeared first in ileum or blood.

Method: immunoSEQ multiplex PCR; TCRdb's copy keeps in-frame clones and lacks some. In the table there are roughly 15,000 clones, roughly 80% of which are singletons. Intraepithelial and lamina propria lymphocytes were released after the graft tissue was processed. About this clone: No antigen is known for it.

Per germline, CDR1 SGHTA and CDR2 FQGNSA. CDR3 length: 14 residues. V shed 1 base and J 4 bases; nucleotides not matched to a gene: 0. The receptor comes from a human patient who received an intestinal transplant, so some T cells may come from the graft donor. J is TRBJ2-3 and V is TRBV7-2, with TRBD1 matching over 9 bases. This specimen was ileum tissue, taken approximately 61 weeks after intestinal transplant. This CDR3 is CASSLGTGADTQYF. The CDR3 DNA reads TGTGCCAGCAGCTTAGGGACAGGGGCAGATACGCAGTATTTT.